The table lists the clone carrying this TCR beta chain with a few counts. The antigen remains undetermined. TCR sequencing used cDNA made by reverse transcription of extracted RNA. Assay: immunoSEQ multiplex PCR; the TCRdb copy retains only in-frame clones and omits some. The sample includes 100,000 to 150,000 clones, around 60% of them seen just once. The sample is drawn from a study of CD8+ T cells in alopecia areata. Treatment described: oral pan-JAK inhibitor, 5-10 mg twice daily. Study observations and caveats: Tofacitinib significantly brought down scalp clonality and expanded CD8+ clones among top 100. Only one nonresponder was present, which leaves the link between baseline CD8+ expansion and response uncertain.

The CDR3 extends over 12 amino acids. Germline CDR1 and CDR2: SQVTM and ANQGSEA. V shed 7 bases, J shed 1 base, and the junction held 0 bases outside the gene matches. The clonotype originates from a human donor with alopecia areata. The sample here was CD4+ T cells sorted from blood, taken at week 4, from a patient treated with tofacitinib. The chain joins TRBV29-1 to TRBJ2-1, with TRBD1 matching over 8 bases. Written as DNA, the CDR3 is TGCAGCGGGGACAGGTCCTACAATGAGCAGTTCTTC. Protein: CSGDRSYNEQFF.